These T cell receptor beta chains were read from a single sample in a study of OX40 agonist ivuxolimab in advanced cancers. The method was immunoSEQ multiplex PCR; TCRdb's version includes in-frame clones alone and lacks a portion of them. The profile covers 80,000 to 95,000 clones, with approximately 86% appearing a single time and 2% taken by the ten largest. Source: CD4+ or CD8+ T cells sorted from blood, taken in a trial of the OX40 agonist ivuxolimab. The receptors here all came from an adult with an advanced solid tumor such as melanoma, head and neck, liver or kidney cancer. The CDR3 runs from the conserved cysteine through the conserved F or W. The D gene is left open where the match is weak. Some rows mark clone size as missing; the rest say once, few, many or name a class of expanded clone.

J gene: TRBJ2-7; D gene: TRBD1; V gene: TRBV6-1; clone size: NA; CDR3 DNA: TGTGCCAGCAGTGATCCCCGACAGGGGTGGGTGTACGAGCAGTACTTC; CDR3 protein: CASSDPRQGWVYEQYF
J gene: TRBJ2-3; D gene: NA; V gene: TRBV10-3; clone size: once; CDR3 DNA: TGTGCCATCAGATCAGAGGACTTCTCCACAGATACGCAGTATTTT; CDR3 protein: CAIRSEDFSTDTQYF
J gene: TRBJ1-2; D gene: TRBD1; V gene: TRBV28; clone size: NA; CDR3 DNA: TGTGCCAGCAGCTCGGGACAGGCTATGGGCTACACCTTC; CDR3 protein: CASSSGQAMGYTF
J gene: TRBJ2-1; D gene: NA; V gene: TRBV5-5; clone size: NA; CDR3 DNA: TGTGCCAGCAGCTTGGACCCAGGACAGACATACAATGAGCAGTTCTTC; CDR3 protein: CASSLDPGQTYNEQFF
J gene: TRBJ2-2; D gene: NA; V gene: TRBV5-6; clone size: NA; CDR3 DNA: TGTGCCAGCAGCTGGGATAATACAGGGCGGGCCGGGGAGCTGTTTTTT; CDR3 protein: CASSWDNTGRAGELFF
J gene: TRBJ2-3; D gene: NA; V gene: TRBV9; clone size: NA; CDR3 DNA: TGTGCCAGCAGCGTAGCTTGGGGGAACGCAGATACGCAGTATTTT; CDR3 protein: CASSVAWGNADTQYF
J gene: TRBJ1-3; D gene: NA; V gene: TRBV14; clone size: NA; CDR3 DNA: TGTGCCAGCAGCCAACGCACTCTGGGGGTCACTGGAAACACCATATATTTT; CDR3 protein: CASSQRTLGVTGNTIYF
J gene: TRBJ2-3; D gene: NA; V gene: TRBV2; clone size: NA; CDR3 DNA: TGTGCCAGCAGCTACACAGATACGCAGTATTTT; CDR3 protein: CASSYTDTQYF
J gene: TRBJ1-2; D gene: NA; V gene: TRBV6-1; clone size: NA; CDR3 DNA: TGTGCCAGCACGACATCGCGAGCGGACTATGGCTACACCTTC; CDR3 protein: CASTTSRADYGYTF
J gene: TRBJ2-2; D gene: NA; V gene: TRBV28; clone size: NA; CDR3 DNA: TGTGCCAGCAGCGACCGGGGGGCCTCGAACACCGGGGAGCTGTTTTTT; CDR3 protein: CASSDRGASNTGELFF
J gene: TRBJ2-6; D gene: NA; V gene: TRBV19; clone size: NA; CDR3 DNA: TGTGCCAGTAGCGTGACAGCCGGGGCCAACGTCCTGACTTTC; CDR3 protein: CASSVTAGANVLTF
J gene: TRBJ1-3; D gene: NA; V gene: TRBV5-1; clone size: NA; CDR3 DNA: TGCGCCAGCAGCGACGGGGTGAGGTCTGGAAACACCATATATTTT; CDR3 protein: CASSDGVRSGNTIYF
J gene: TRBJ2-6; D gene: NA; V gene: TRBV14; clone size: NA; CDR3 DNA: TGTGCCAGCAGCCAAGGAAGGGGGTCTGGGGCCAACGTCCTGACTTTC; CDR3 protein: CASSQGRGSGANVLTF
J gene: TRBJ1-1; D gene: NA; V gene: TRBV5-1; clone size: NA; CDR3 DNA: TGCGCCAGCAGCCCCGAGCTAACGAACACTGAAGCTTTCTTT; CDR3 protein: CASSPELTNTEAFF
J gene: TRBJ1-4; D gene: NA; V gene: TRBV19; clone size: NA; CDR3 DNA: TGTGCCAGTAGTAACCGGGACCCAACTAATGAAAAACTGTTTTTT; CDR3 protein: CASSNRDPTNEKLFF